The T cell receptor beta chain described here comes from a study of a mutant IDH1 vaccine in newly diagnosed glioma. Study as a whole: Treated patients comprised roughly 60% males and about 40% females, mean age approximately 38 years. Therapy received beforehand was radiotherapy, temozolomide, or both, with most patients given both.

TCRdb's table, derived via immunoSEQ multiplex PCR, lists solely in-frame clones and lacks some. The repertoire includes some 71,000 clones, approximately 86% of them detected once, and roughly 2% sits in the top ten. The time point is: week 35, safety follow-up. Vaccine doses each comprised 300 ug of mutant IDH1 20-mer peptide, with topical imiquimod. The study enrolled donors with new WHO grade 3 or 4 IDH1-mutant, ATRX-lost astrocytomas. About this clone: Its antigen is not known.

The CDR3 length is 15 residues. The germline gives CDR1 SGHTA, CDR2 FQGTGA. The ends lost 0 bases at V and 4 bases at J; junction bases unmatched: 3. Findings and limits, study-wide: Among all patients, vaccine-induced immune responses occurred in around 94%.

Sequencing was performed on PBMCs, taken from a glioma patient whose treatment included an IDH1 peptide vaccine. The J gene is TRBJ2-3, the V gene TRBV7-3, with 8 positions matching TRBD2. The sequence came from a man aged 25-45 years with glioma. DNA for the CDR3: TGTGCCAGCAGCTTAACCGGGGGGGCATCAGATACGCAGTATTTT. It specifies CASSLTGGASDTQYF.